This TCR beta chain was recovered during a study of CD8+ T cells in alopecia areata. Across the study: Administration of oral tofacitinib to treated patients was at 5 to 10 mg twice daily.

The V and J ends lost 1 base and 0 bases respectively, with 10 bases between them. This CDR3 is 15 amino acids long. Germline CDR1 SGHVS, CDR2 FNYEAQ. As to treatment: oral pan-JAK inhibitor, 5-10 mg twice daily. cDNA prepared by RNA extraction and subsequent reverse transcription served as the template for sequencing. Sequenced by immunoSEQ multiplex PCR; TCRdb stores in-frame clones only, minus some. The repertoire includes about 94,000 clones, around three quarters of them detected once, and about 18% sits in the top ten. Sequenced here: CD8+ T cells sorted from blood, sampled between weeks 43 and 45, from a patient treated with tofacitinib. The TCR was taken from a human donor with alopecia areata. V usage is TRBV7-6 and J usage is TRBJ2-7; no definite D call. CDR3 region: CASSLVAASSYEQYF. The CDR3 DNA is TGTGCCAGCAGCTTAGTGGCCGCAAGCTCCTACGAGCAGTACTTC.